This T cell receptor (beta chain) was obtained from a study of T cell changes during pregnancy in multiple sclerosis. The CDR3 spans 17 residues. CDR1 is LNHNV, CDR2 YYDKDF, per germline (reference sequence). J gave up 2 bases and V 1 base, and 10 bases lay outside the gene matches. This table comes from immunoSEQ multiplex PCR, and its TCRdb copy is limited to in-frame clones, with some not included. The sample has 60,000 to 90,000 clones; under 95% are singletons. The starting material was peripheral blood, obtained after pregnancy. V and J are TRBV15 and TRBJ2-7, with TRBD2 identical over 8 bases. This clonotype was sampled from a female donor in good health, enrolled as a control in a pregnancy study. The CDR3: CATSRGPPAGGTYEQYF. CDR3 DNA: TGTGCCACCAGCAGAGGACCCCCCGCGGGGGGCACCTACGAGCAGTACTTC.